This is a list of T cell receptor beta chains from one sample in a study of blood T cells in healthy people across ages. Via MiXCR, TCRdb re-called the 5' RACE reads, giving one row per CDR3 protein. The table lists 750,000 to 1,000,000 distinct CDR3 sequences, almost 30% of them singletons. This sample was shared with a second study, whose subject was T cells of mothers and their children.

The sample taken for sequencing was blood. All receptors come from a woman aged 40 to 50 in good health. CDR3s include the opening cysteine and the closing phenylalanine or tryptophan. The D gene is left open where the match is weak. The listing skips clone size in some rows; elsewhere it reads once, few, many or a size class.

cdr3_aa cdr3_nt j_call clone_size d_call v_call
CASGIGQQPQHF TGTGCCAGCGGAATAGGGCAACAGCCCCAGCATTTT TRBJ1-5 . . TRBV7-2
CASSPPRRGHRWEQYF TGTGCCAGCAGTCCCCCTAGGCGGGGCCATCGGTGGGAGCAGTACTTC TRBJ2-7 . . TRBV28
CSVGSSGGRGETQYF TGCAGCGTTGGCTCTAGCGGGGGCCGGGGAGAGACCCAGTACTTC TRBJ2-5 many TRBD2 TRBV29-1
CASSEGPRGARQPQHF TGTGCCAGCAGTGAAGGCCCGAGGGGCGCGAGGCAGCCCCAGCATTTT TRBJ1-5 few . TRBV2
CASGPPTSGGPTKETQYF TGTGCCAGCGGTCCCCCGACTAGCGGGGGGCCAACTAAAGAGACCCAGTACTTC TRBJ2-5 . TRBD2 TRBV12-3/TRBV12-4
CASSLRAAGYGYTF TGTGCCAGCAGTTTGCGGGCGGCTGGCTATGGCTACACCTTC TRBJ1-2 few . TRBV12-3/TRBV12-4
CSARVLQDTQYF TGCAGTGCCAGGGTACTCCAAGATACGCAGTATTTT TRBJ2-3 . . TRBV20-1
CASSGQGAAGANVLTF TGTGCCAGCAGCGGACAGGGGGCGGCTGGGGCCAACGTCCTGACTTTC TRBJ2-6 . TRBD1 TRBV27
CASSPTSGITYEQYF TGTGCCAGCTCACCAACTAGCGGGATCACCTACGAGCAGTACTTC TRBJ2-7 . TRBD2 TRBV18
CASSPRDGSGRAQYF TGTGCCAGCAGCCCCCGGGACGGCTCGGGGAGAGCGCAGTATTTT TRBJ2-3 few . TRBV7-2
CASSEWGANEQFF TGTGCCAGCAGTGAATGGGGGGCGAATGAGCAGTTCTTC TRBJ2-1 many . TRBV25-1
CASSQDPAGRAYEQYF TGTGCCAGCAGCCAAGATCCGGCTGGTAGGGCCTACGAGCAGTACTTC TRBJ2-7 . . TRBV4-2
CASSPGAGGLNTEAFF TGTGCCAGCAGCCCCGGGGCGGGGGGCCTGAACACTGAAGCTTTCTTT TRBJ1-1 . . TRBV3-1
CASSPAGPVYGYTF TGTGCCAGCAGTCCCGCAGGTCCCGTATATGGCTACACCTTC TRBJ1-2 few . TRBV28
CASSRLGLAGRDTQYF TGCGCCAGCAGCCGACTGGGACTAGCGGGGAGAGATACGCAGTATTTT TRBJ2-3 . TRBD2 TRBV4-1
CSVGGLSNQPQHF TGCAGCGTGGGGGGACTTAGCAATCAGCCCCAGCATTTT TRBJ1-5 many . TRBV29-1
CASSADGSSGNTIYF TGTGCCAGCAGCGCGGACGGAAGCTCTGGAAACACCATATATTTT TRBJ1-3 few . TRBV9
CASSPRTGRTNEKLFF TGTGCCAGCAGCCCCCGGACAGGGAGGACTAATGAAAAACTGTTTTTT TRBJ1-4 few TRBD1 TRBV7-8
CASSSYIDTEAFF TGTGCCAGCAGCTCTTATATCGACACTGAAGCTTTCTTT TRBJ1-1 . . TRBV7-9
CASSLGGSGGAGETQYF TGTGCCAGCAGCTTAGGGGGTAGCGGGGGGGCTGGAGAGACCCAGTACTTC TRBJ2-5 few TRBD2 TRBV7-2
CASSWGQGIGEKLFF TGTGCCAGCAGCTGGGGACAGGGGATTGGTGAAAAACTGTTTTTT TRBJ1-4 . TRBD1 TRBV5-8
CASSSRTTTNYNEQFF TGTGCCAGCAGCTCCCGGACCACTACTAACTACAATGAGCAGTTCTTC TRBJ2-1 few . TRBV7-2
CATSQSNYGYTF TGTGCCACCAGCCAGAGTAACTATGGCTACACCTTC TRBJ1-2 many . TRBV15
CASLTGVPAYEQYF TGTGCCAGTTTGACAGGGGTCCCCGCCTACGAGCAGTACTTC TRBJ2-7 many TRBD1 TRBV28
CASSTATGYEQYF TGCGCCAGCAGCACCGCAACAGGGTACGAGCAGTACTTC TRBJ2-7 . . TRBV5-1
CSARDTSGGDEQYF TGCAGTGCTAGAGATACCAGCGGGGGTGACGAGCAGTACTTC TRBJ2-7 . TRBD2 TRBV20-1
CASSVVPAGGQDTQYF TGTGCCAGCAGCGTAGTCCCAGCGGGGGGCCAAGATACGCAGTATTTT TRBJ2-3 . TRBD2 TRBV9
CASSLSRGGGELFF TGTGCCAGCAGCTTAAGTAGGGGAGGCGGGGAGCTGTTTTTT TRBJ2-2 . . TRBV11-2
CASSYTSGAYNEQFF TGTGCCAGCAGTTATACTAGCGGTGCCTACAATGAGCAGTTCTTC TRBJ2-1 few TRBD2 TRBV28
CASSPPDRTRYEQYF TGTGCCAGCAGCCCGCCCGACAGGACGAGATACGAGCAGTACTTC TRBJ2-7 . . TRBV28